These 26 T cell receptor beta chains originate from one sample sequenced in a study of blood T cell repertoires in COVID-19. Clones were read by immunoSEQ multiplex PCR, and TCRdb kept only the in-frame ones, dropping some. The table lists about 300,000 clones, around 84% of them singletons. Sequences were obtained from peripheral blood. The origin of the receptors is an older man with acute or convalescent COVID-19.

V is TRBV9 and J is TRBJ2-3; D perhaps matches TRBD2 (6 bases). Germline-derived CDR1 and CDR2 are SGDLS and YYNGEE. This CDR3 contains 16 residues. V gave up 0 bases and J gave up 2 bases, with 13 bases separating them. Here the CDR3 DNA reads TGTGCCAGCAGCGTAGTGGGGACTTTTACCACAGATACGCAGTATTTT. Protein product: CASSVVGTFTTDTQYF.

The rearrangement uses TRBV7-8 and TRBJ2-1, with 9 bases fitting TRBD1. This CDR3 contains 13 residues. Germline V gives CDR1 SGHVS, CDR2 FQNEAQ. After removal of 4 bases from V and 5 bases from J, the junction contained 0 bases not matched to a gene. The CDR3 region has the DNA TGTGCCAGCAGCTGGACAGGGGACAATGAGCAGTTCTTC. Translated, it gives CASSWTGDNEQFF.

The V call is TRBV9, the J call TRBJ2-5; TRBD2 agrees at 11 bases. Germline CDR1 and CDR2: SGDLS and YYNGEE. The CDR3 is 18 residues long. V gave up 0 bases and J gave up 2 bases; unmatched junction bases: 9. The chain's CDR3 is CASSVGSMLAGGQETQYF. The CDR3 nucleotides are TGTGCCAGCAGCGTAGGTAGTATGTTAGCGGGAGGGCAAGAGACCCAGTACTTC.

Concerning this clone itself: This same CDR3 is encoded by further DNA sequences in the sample. V usage is TRBV12-3 or TRBV12-4 and J usage is TRBJ2-5; D ambiguous. V lost 6 bases and J 2 bases, leaving 4 bases between the germline ends. This CDR3 region has 11 residues. The chain's CDR3 is CASSSQETQYF. The CDR3 nucleotides read TGTGCCAGCAGCTCTCAAGAGACCCAGTACTTC.

This clone was detected a few times. The rearrangement uses TRBV12-3 or TRBV12-4 and TRBJ1-1, with D unclear. Trimming shortened V by 0 bases and J by 4 bases, and 6 bases separated the two germline ends. The CDR3 has 13 residues. DNA of the CDR3: TGTGCCAGCAGTTTAGCGCGGGGCACTGAAGCTTTCTTT. It specifies CASSLARGTEAFF.

This chain connects TRBV5-5 to TRBJ1-4, with 7 bases lining up with TRBD1. The CDR3 contains 14 residues. The junction had 4 bases not matched to a gene; V was cut back by 2 bases and J by 6 bases. CDR1 and CDR2 (germline): SGHKS, YYEKEE (reference sequence). The CDR3 is CASSFGTAYEKLFF. The DNA of the CDR3 is TGTGCCAGCAGCTTCGGGACAGCCTATGAAAAACTGTTTTTT.

This chain uses TRBV5-1 with TRBJ2-7, with D perhaps matching TRBD1 (6 bases). Trimming shortened V by 6 bases and J by 0 bases, and 10 bases separated the two germline ends. Per germline, CDR1 SGHRS and CDR2 YFSETQ. The CDR3 has 13 residues. CDR3 loop: CASTRTDSYEQYF. In DNA, the CDR3 is TGCGCCAGCACCCGGACAGACTCCTACGAGCAGTACTTC.

The V gene is TRBV7-2, the J gene TRBJ2-7; TRBD1 aligns across 7 bases. The CDR3 totals 15 residues. After removal of 6 bases from V and 3 bases from J, the junction contained 11 bases not matched to a gene. Germline V CDR1 and CDR2: SGHTA, FQGNSA. This chain's CDR3 is CASSLGGTEYYEQYF. The CDR3 DNA follows: TGTGCCAGCAGTCTGGGTGGGACAGAGTACTACGAGCAGTACTTC.

This sequence joins TRBV28 and TRBJ1-1; D not certain. Germline CDR1 MDHEN, CDR2 SYDVKM. There are 13 residues in the CDR3. V was pared by 4 bases and J by 8 bases, with 14 bases between. The CDR3 loop is CASSSYPVPEAFF. CDR3 in DNA: TGTGCCAGCAGTTCCTACCCCGTACCAGAAGCTTTCTTT.

The genes are TRBV9 and TRBJ2-5; maybe TRBD1 (5 bases). Germline-derived CDR1 and CDR2 are SGDLS and YYNGEE. The CDR3 has 14 residues. The V end lost 3 bases, the J end lost 2 bases, and 11 bases lay between the germline ends. CDR3 in DNA: TGTGCCAGCAGCGCCCTGACAGCTCAAGAGACCCAGTACTTC. Translating gives CASSALTAQETQYF.

The rearrangement uses TRBV7-2 and TRBJ1-2; the match to TRBD1 covers 8 bases. The CDR3 covers 16 residues. CDR1 is SGHTA, CDR2 FQGNSA, per germline. V was pared by 3 bases and J by 5 bases, with 11 bases of the junction left unmatched. The CDR3 is CASSLYSDGQGYGYTF. The DNA of the CDR3 is TGTGCCAGCAGCTTGTATTCCGACGGACAGGGTTATGGCTACACCTTC. The full variable domain, its missing parts supplied by reference TRBV7-2 and TRBJ1-2, is GAGVSQSPSNKVTEKGKDVELRCDPISGHTALYWYRQSLGQGLEFLIYFQGNSAPDKSGLPSDRFSAERTGGSVSTLTIQRTQQEDSAVYLCASSLYSDGQGYGYTFGSGTRLTVV.

The chain uses TRBV24-1 and TRBJ2-7; D is perhaps TRBD2 (6 bases). Deletions cut 3 bases from V and 0 bases from J, with 11 bases between. The CDR3 sequence is 15 residues long. The V gene's germline CDR1 is KGHDR and CDR2 SFDVKD. The CDR3, as DNA: TGTGCCACCAGTGATGTTTCTAGCGTCTCCTACGAGCAGTACTTC. It is translated as CATSDVSSVSYEQYF.

This chain links TRBV28 with TRBJ2-3; no firm D call. CDR3 length equals 12 residues. Trimming took 6 bases from V and 4 from J, leaving 8 bases between them. Germline V gene lookup returns CDR1 MDHEN and CDR2 SYDVKM. CDR3: CASRAPPDTQYF. The CDR3 region has the DNA TGTGCCAGCAGGGCTCCGCCAGATACGCAGTATTTT.

The chain couples TRBV9 to TRBJ1-2; no clear D gene. Trimming shortened V by 3 bases and J by 4 bases, and 16 bases separated the two germline ends. CDR3 length: 15 amino acids. The germline V gene encodes CDR1 SGDLS and CDR2 YYNGEE. CDR3 loop: CASSGGDSLSYGYTF. CDR3 bases: TGTGCCAGCAGCGGCGGAGACTCCCTCTCCTATGGCTACACCTTC.

This clone turned up a few times. The chain couples TRBV27 to TRBJ1-3; D not resolved. The ends were cut back, 5 bases at V and 0 bases at J, with 17 bases in the middle. Germline-derived CDR1 and CDR2 are MNHEY and SMNVEV (reference sequence). The CDR3 loop spans 17 amino acids. The CDR3 DNA reads as TGTGCCAGCAGTGCCCAATATCCCGACATCTCTGGAAACACCATATATTTT. This codes for CASSAQYPDISGNTIYF.

The V call is TRBV29-1, the J call TRBJ2-1; 12 bases align to TRBD2. The CDR3 is 14 amino acids. The junction had 11 bases not matched to a gene; V was cut back by 8 bases and J by 9 bases. Germline values: CDR1 SQVTM, CDR2 ANQGSEA. This CDR3 is CSLWRLAGVGEQFF. DNA for the CDR3: TGCAGCCTCTGGCGACTAGCGGGAGTCGGTGAGCAGTTCTTC.

This rearrangement joins TRBV28 to TRBJ1-1, with no clear D. V gave up 3 bases and J gave up 1 base, with 9 bases separating them. The CDR3 sequence is 14 residues long. CDR1 is MDHEN, CDR2 SYDVKM, per germline. The CDR3 nucleotides are TGTGCCAGCAGTTTTGCCCGGAGGAACACTGAAGCTTTCTTT. It yields the protein CASSFARRNTEAFF.

The table lists this clone with a count of one. The genes are TRBV30 and TRBJ1-5; D remains ambiguous. Between the trimmed V and J ends, which lost 1 base and 9 bases, there was a span of 10 bases. The CDR3 has 12 residues. CDR1 is GTSNPN, CDR2 SVGIG, per germline (reference sequence). CDR3 region: CAWSDRGGPQHF. The CDR3 DNA is TGTGCCTGGAGTGATCGAGGTGGGCCCCAGCATTTT.

This clone was seen a handful of times. This chain uses TRBV4-2 with TRBJ2-1, with 7 bases matching TRBD2. Germline loops: CDR1 LGHNA, CDR2 YNFKEQ. This CDR3 contains 17 residues. Trimming took 1 base from V and 8 from J; bases not matched to a gene: 14. CDR3 bases: TGTGCCAGCAGCCAAGGGGGGAGAGCGGGGATGTTTGATGAGCAGTTCTTC. Translating it yields CASSQGGRAGMFDEQFF.

The chain's CDR3 is CAMGADRVGGTQYF. The CDR3 DNA reads as TGTGCCATGGGAGCGGACAGGGTTGGGGGGACCCAGTACTTC. The V call is TRBV10-3, the J call TRBJ2-5; 8 nucleotides match TRBD1. The junction had 13 bases not matched to a gene; V was cut back by 9 bases and J by 7 bases. The CDR3 is made up of 14 amino acids. CDR1 is ENHRY and CDR2 is SYGVKD in the germline V gene.

The gene calls are TRBV11-2 and TRBJ1-5, with unresolved D. CDR3 size: 13 residues. Germline CDR1 SGHAT, CDR2 FQNNGV. The V end was cut by 1 base, the J end by 6 bases, with 7 bases between. CDR3 sequence (DNA): TGTGCCAGCAGCTTAGTCTCAGGTCAGCCCCAGCATTTT. This codes for CASSLVSGQPQHF.

The chain joins TRBV7-8 to TRBJ1-3, with D possibly matching TRBD1 (5 bases). The CDR3 is made up of 16 amino acids. V lost 1 base to trimming and J lost 0 bases, with 10 bases between them. Germline values: CDR1 SGHVS, CDR2 FQNEAQ. The CDR3 coding sequence is TGTGCCAGCAGCTTAGTCCGGGGGTTCTCTGGAAACACCATATATTTT. Residues: CASSLVRGFSGNTIYF.

The CDR3 DNA reads TGCGCCAGCAGAATGGGGGGCACTGAAGCTTTCTTT. Translated, it gives CASRMGGTEAFF. The chain joins TRBV10-2 to TRBJ1-1, with D perhaps matching TRBD1 (5 bases). V was clipped by 6 bases and J by 4 bases, with 9 bases between them. Germline V gives CDR1 WSHSY, CDR2 SAAADI. The CDR3 totals 12 residues.

This clone was recorded only once. The CDR3 DNA sequence: TGTGCCACCAGCAGAGTCGAGGCGCTTCCCCACAATCAGCCCCAGCATTTT. Translating it yields CATSRVEALPHNQPQHF. The chain employs TRBV15 and TRBJ1-5; D is ambiguous. This CDR3 contains 17 residues. Trimming shortened V by 1 base and J by 3 bases, and 16 bases separated the two germline ends. The germline CDR1 and CDR2 sequences are LNHNV and YYDKDF (reference sequence).

This clone was picked up one time. The rearrangement joins TRBV5-1 to TRBJ1-4; TRBD1 matches at 8 bases. Germline CDR1 and CDR2: SGHRS and YFSETQ. The CDR3 covers 15 residues. With 5 bases clipped from V and 0 bases from J, the junction kept 3 bases outside the gene matches. The CDR3 DNA reads TGCGCCAGCAGGGCAGGGGGCACAACTAATGAAAAACTGTTTTTT. Translated: CASRAGGTTNEKLFF.

The gene calls are TRBV6-5 and TRBJ1-5, with D tentatively TRBD1 (5 bases). Germline lookup yields CDR1 MNHEY and CDR2 SVGAGI. The CDR3 has 14 amino acids. Trimming left V 8 bases short and J 0 bases short, with 11 bases between. The CDR3, as DNA: TGTGCCAGCGGGTTCAGGGATAGCAATCAGCCCCAGCATTTT. It encodes CASGFRDSNQPQHF.